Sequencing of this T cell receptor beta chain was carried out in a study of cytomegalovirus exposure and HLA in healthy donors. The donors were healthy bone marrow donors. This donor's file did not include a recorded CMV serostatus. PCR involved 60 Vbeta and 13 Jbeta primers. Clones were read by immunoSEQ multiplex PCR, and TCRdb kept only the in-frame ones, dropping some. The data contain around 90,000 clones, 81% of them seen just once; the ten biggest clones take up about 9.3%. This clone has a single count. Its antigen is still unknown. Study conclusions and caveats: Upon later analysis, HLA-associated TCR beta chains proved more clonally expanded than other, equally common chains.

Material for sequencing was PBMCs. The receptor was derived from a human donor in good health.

CDR3 sequence (DNA): TGTGCCAGCAGCCAAGATCTTCGGACTAGCGGGAGTAGCGGGGAGCTGTTTTTT. Translation: CASSQDLRTSGSSGELFF. This chain connects TRBV4-2 to TRBJ2-2; 13 nucleotides align to TRBD2. This CDR3 contains 18 residues. Germline CDR1 reads LGHNA; CDR2 reads YNFKEQ. J lost 7 bases, V lost 0 bases, and 8 bases had no gene match.